These 15 T cell receptor beta chains originate from one sample sequenced in a study of OX40 agonist ivuxolimab in advanced cancers. Generated by immunoSEQ multiplex PCR, the TCRdb table keeps only in-frame clones and is missing some. The table shows around 83,000 clones, with roughly 89% occurring only once. The source material was CD4+ or CD8+ T cells sorted from blood, sampled in a trial of the OX40 agonist ivuxolimab. The source is an adult with an advanced solid tumor such as melanoma, head and neck, liver or kidney cancer.

The rearrangement links TRBV5-1 to TRBJ1-1; D not resolved. The CDR3 totals 14 residues. Trimming cost V 1 base and J 0 bases, with 7 bases left between them. Germline assignment: CDR1 SGHRS and CDR2 YFSETQ. The CDR3 sequence: CASSLRFMNTEAFF. Written as DNA, the CDR3 is TGCGCCAGCAGCTTGAGGTTCATGAACACTGAAGCTTTCTTT.

The genes are TRBV18 and TRBJ2-7, with 7 bases aligning to TRBD1. Germline CDR1 KGHSH, CDR2 LQKENI. The CDR3 is 15 residues long. J was trimmed by 0 bases and V by 5 bases; bases with no gene match: 7. CDR3 DNA sequence: TGTGCCAGCTCAGCCGGGACAGTTAGCTCCTACGAGCAGTACTTC. Its protein product is CASSAGTVSSYEQYF. Based on the CDR3 plus reference TRBV18 and TRBJ2-7, the full variable domain is NAGVMQNPRHLVRRRGQEARLRCSPMKGHSHVYWYRQLPEEGLKFMVYLQKENIIDESGMPKERFSAEFPKEGPSILRIQQVVRGDSAAYFCASSAGTVSSYEQYFGPGTRLTVT.

The chain employs TRBV7-2 and TRBJ2-1, with TRBD2 identical over 11 bases. The CDR3 has 15 residues. The ends lost 5 bases at V and 6 bases at J; junction bases unmatched: 6. Germline CDR1 is SGHTA and CDR2 is FQGNSA. In DNA, the CDR3 is TGTGCCAGCAGCACCGGGACTAGCGGAGGCAATGAGCAGTTCTTC. Translated: CASSTGTSGGNEQFF.

The chain uses TRBV19 and TRBJ2-2; D gene uncertain. The CDR3 loop spans 12 amino acids. With 1 base removed from V and 4 bases from J, the gap between germline ends came to 1 base. Germline V CDR1 and CDR2: LNHDA, SQIVND (reference sequence). CDR3 in amino acids: CASSIVTGELFF. CDR3 bases: TGTGCCAGTAGTATAGTCACCGGGGAGCTGTTTTTT.

The V gene is TRBV20-1, the J gene TRBJ2-7; perhaps D is TRBD1 or TRBD2 (5 bases each). V was pared by 7 bases and J by 5 bases, with 12 bases between. CDR1 and CDR2 from the germline V gene are DFQATT and SNEGSKA (reference sequence). This CDR3 comprises 11 residues. In nucleotides, the CDR3 is TGCAGTGTTCTCAGGGACCACGAGCAGTACTTC. Protein product: CSVLRDHEQYF.

V and J are TRBV11-3 and TRBJ2-3; D remains unclear. The V gene's germline CDR1 is SGHNT and CDR2 YENEEA. The CDR3 contains 15 residues. Trimming cost V 1 base and J 2 bases, with 10 bases left between them. CDR3 residues: CASSLVVLNTDTQYF. The CDR3 bases are TGTGCCAGCAGCTTAGTAGTCCTTAACACAGATACGCAGTATTTT.

This clone has only a few counts. This chain joins TRBV29-1 and TRBJ2-5, with D possibly matching TRBD1 (5 bases). The CDR3 runs 11 residues. Germline assignment: CDR1 SQVTM and CDR2 ANQGSEA. Deletions cut 6 bases from V and 5 bases from J, with 10 bases between. The CDR3 is CSVDSGETQYF. CDR3 bases: TGCAGCGTCGACAGTGGGGAGACCCAGTACTTC. Looking up the rest from reference TRBV29-1 and TRBJ2-5 gives the full variable domain: SAVISQKPSRDICQRGTSLTIQCQVDSQVTMMFWYRQQPGQSLTLIATANQGSEATYESGFVIDKFPISRPNLTFSTLTVSNMSPEDSSIYLCSVDSGETQYFGPGTRLLVL.

This rearrangement joins TRBV28 to TRBJ1-5; 8 positions match TRBD1. V gave up 11 bases and J gave up 0 bases; unmatched junction bases: 6. The V gene's germline CDR1 is MDHEN and CDR2 SYDVKM. This CDR3 contains 14 residues. This chain's CDR3 is CAGKDRGSNQPQHF. Written as DNA, the CDR3 is TGTGCCGGCAAAGACAGGGGTAGCAATCAGCCCCAGCATTTT.

The chain joins TRBV6-4 to TRBJ2-2; either TRBD1 or TRBD2 may fit D (5 bases each). The germline gives CDR1 MRHNA, CDR2 SNTAGT. Trimming pared 2 bases from V and 3 bases from J, leaving 7 bases between. This CDR3 comprises 14 residues. The CDR3 DNA reads TGTGCCAGCAGTGACGGGACCTACACCGGGGAGCTGTTTTTT. Amino acids: CASSDGTYTGELFF.

The chain recombines TRBV25-1 with TRBJ1-2; possibly TRBD1 for D (6 bases). V was cut by 2 bases and J by 2 bases, with 6 bases left in between. CDR3 size: 13 residues. Per the germline V gene, CDR1 is MGHDK and CDR2 is SYGVNS. The CDR3 DNA reads as TGTGCCAGCAGTGAAGGGACAAACTATGGCTACACCTTC. Protein sequence: CASSEGTNYGYTF.

The chain employs TRBV18 and TRBJ1-2; no definite D call. The CDR3 has 13 residues. V lost 2 bases and J 4 bases, leaving 8 bases between the germline ends. Germline V lookup: CDR1 KGHSH, CDR2 LQKENI. DNA for the CDR3: TGTGCCAGCTCACCAAAACAAGGCTATGGCTACACCTTC. Its translation is CASSPKQGYGYTF.

The CDR3 DNA is TGTGCCAGCATTTCTAGCGGGAGGGCCTACAATGAGCAGTTCTTC. Encoded protein: CASISSGRAYNEQFF. This chain links TRBV28 with TRBJ2-1, with TRBD2 matching 12 bases. The CDR3 is 15 amino acids. V gave up 7 bases and J gave up 2 bases; unmatched junction bases: 3. The germline CDR1 and CDR2 sequences are MDHEN and SYDVKM. Full variable domain (rest looked up from reference TRBV28 and TRBJ2-1): DVKVTQSSRYLVKRTGEKVFLECVQDMDHENMFWYRQDPGLGLRLIYFSYDVKMKEKGDIPEGYSVSREKKERFSLILESASTNQTSMYLCASISSGRAYNEQFFGPGTRLTVL.

The chain has TRBV18 and TRBJ2-7; 8 bases fit TRBD2. This CDR3 has 17 amino acids. Germline V gives CDR1 KGHSH, CDR2 LQKENI. V lost 2 bases and J lost 0; bases outside the gene matches: 9. CDR3 sequence (DNA): TGTGCCAGCTCACCAACGGGGGGGGCAGGAAACTCCTACGAGCAGTACTTC. It yields the protein CASSPTGGAGNSYEQYF.

The chain joins TRBV7-2 to TRBJ1-5; D might be TRBD1 (5 bases). Trimming removed 5 bases from V and 0 bases from J, with 14 bases in between. Germline V gene lookup returns CDR1 SGHTA and CDR2 FQGNSA. The CDR3 spans 16 residues. The CDR3 sequence: CASSPGSADSNQPQHF. CDR3 sequence (DNA): TGTGCCAGCAGCCCAGGGAGTGCAGATAGCAATCAGCCCCAGCATTTT.

The CDR3 region has the DNA TGTGCCAGCAGCTATTCAGGGGGCGGCGAGCAGTACTTC. Amino acids: CASSYSGGGEQYF. The V and J genes are TRBV7-2 and TRBJ2-7, with 8 bases aligning to TRBD1. Germline lookup yields CDR1 SGHTA and CDR2 FQGNSA. V lost 4 bases to trimming and J lost 6 bases; unmatched junction nucleotides: 5. The CDR3 runs 13 residues.